These 6 T cell receptor beta chains were sequenced from one sample in a study of blood T cells in healthy people across ages. The authors ran a second PCR of roughly 7 to 11 cycles using a sample-barcoded 5' primer and a J-beta primer mix. One entry per CDR3 protein results from TCRdb running MiXCR on the 5' RACE reads. The sample lists about 1.1 million distinct CDR3 sequences, 35% to 40% seen once, with roughly 13% in the top ten. The sequenced sample consisted of blood. The receptors come from a man aged 18 to 30 in good health.

This clonotype was seen more than once but under ten times. This chain links TRBV27 with TRBJ2-5, with D unresolved. The length of the CDR3 is 15 residues. Germline V CDR1 and CDR2: MNHEY, SMNVEV (reference sequence). V lost 4 bases and J 5 bases, leaving 17 bases between the germline ends. CDR3 sequence (DNA): TGTGCCAGCAGTTGGCGGCTGGACGGCGGCGAGACCCAGTACTTC. Its protein is CASSWRLDGGETQYF.

This clonotype has just a few counts. The V call is TRBV27, the J call TRBJ2-5; TRBD1 matches 9 bases. Germline V CDR1 and CDR2: MNHEY, SMNVEV (reference sequence). V lost 2 bases, J lost 4 bases, and 14 bases stayed unmatched. The CDR3 spans 18 residues. The CDR3 nucleotides read TGTGCCAGCAGTTTAGTTGCAAGTGATTCGGACAGGGGAGAGACCCAGTACTTC. This codes for CASSLVASDSDRGETQYF.

This chain links TRBV7-2 with TRBJ2-1, with 7 bases lining up with TRBD2. V trimming: 1 base; J trimming: 7 bases; junction bases outside the gene matches: 7. The length of the CDR3 is 15 residues. Germline V gene sequence: CDR1 SGHTA, CDR2 FQGNSA. The CDR3 DNA follows: TGTGCCAGCAGCTTAGGCAGCGGGGTTAGTAATGAGCAGTTCTTC. Protein: CASSLGSGVSNEQFF.

This clonotype was seen more than once but under ten times. This chain joins TRBV4-2 and TRBJ1-2; D might be TRBD1 (5 bases). The germline gives CDR1 LGHNA, CDR2 YNFKEQ. V was shortened by 0 bases and J by 4 bases, with 15 bases between the two germline ends. This CDR3 comprises 16 residues. The CDR3 reads CASSQDLDSGGYGYTF. The CDR3, as DNA: TGTGCCAGCAGCCAAGATCTTGACAGCGGTGGCTATGGCTACACCTTC.

The chain combines TRBV20-1 with TRBJ2-1; a weak D match, TRBD2 (6 bases). The CDR3 loop spans 17 amino acids. The germline V gene encodes CDR1 DFQATT and CDR2 SNEGSKA (reference sequence). The V end lost 4 bases, the J end lost 7 bases, and 26 bases lay between the germline ends. DNA for the CDR3: TGCAGTGCTATCCCCCCAGCGGCGGGGACCATCGAGAATGAGCAGTTCTTC. Amino acid sequence: CSAIPPAAGTIENEQFF.

This clonotype was counted between two and nine times. The rearrangement uses TRBV20-1 and TRBJ2-5; 10 bases are shared with TRBD2. The J segment lost 5 bases and the V segment lost 1 base, leaving 7 bases of the junction unmatched. CDR1 and CDR2 from the germline V gene are DFQATT and SNEGSKA (reference sequence). There are 15 residues in the CDR3. The CDR3 protein is CSARGPSGGTETQYF. DNA of the CDR3: TGCAGTGCTAGAGGTCCTAGCGGGGGTACTGAGACCCAGTACTTC.